Described below is a single TCR beta chain sequence and its context. What it binds is unknown. Only in-frame clones appear in the TCRdb table, and some are missing; sequencing was by immunoSEQ multiplex PCR. This table has some 130,000 clones, 92% appearing once. The entry originates in a study of T cell responses to AZD1222 COVID-19 vaccine. Findings and caveats of the study: Donors in the cohort were predominantly white British and more often female, and clonal diversity was possibly underestimated.

Pooled samples include second doses given at about 4 or 12 weeks. The source is an adult who received the AZD1222 COVID-19 vaccine. The sample consisted of peripheral blood, taken 28 days after the second AZD1222 dose.

In DNA, the CDR3 is TGCAGCGTTAAAACTGACTCCTACGAGCAGTACTTC. Residues: CSVKTDSYEQYF. The chain has TRBV29-1 and TRBJ2-7; D is unresolved. The CDR3 totals 12 residues. Germline V gene sequence: CDR1 SQVTM, CDR2 ANQGSEA. V lost 5 bases and J 0 bases, leaving 8 bases between the germline ends.